Below are 27 T cell receptor beta chains sequenced from a single sample in a study of cytomegalovirus exposure and HLA in healthy donors. Primers for the PCR totalled 60 Vbeta and 13 Jbeta. Produced via immunoSEQ multiplex PCR; TCRdb's table is partial and in-frame only. The data contain about 88,000 clones, nearly 70% of them seen just once; the ten biggest clones take up roughly 2.7%. The sequencing input was PBMCs. All receptors come from a man over 45 in good health and CMV-seronegative.

This clone was picked up a small number of times. The V gene is TRBV9, the J gene TRBJ2-4, with D possibly being TRBD2 (6 bases). This CDR3 contains 15 residues. Germline-derived CDR1 and CDR2 are SGDLS and YYNGEE. V gave up 4 bases and J gave up 1 base, with 12 bases separating them. The CDR3 DNA follows: TGTGCCAGCAGCCCCGCTGGGAGGGCCAAAAACATTCAGTACTTC. Its translation: CASSPAGRAKNIQYF.

The chain has TRBV5-1 and TRBJ2-7; TRBD2 might be the D (6 bases). CDR1 and CDR2 from the germline V gene are SGHRS and YFSETQ. The CDR3 has 15 residues. Trimming removed 4 bases at V and 3 bases at J, with 17 bases between. The CDR3 reads CASSQGTAGLYEQYF. CDR3 nucleotides: TGCGCCAGCAGCCAAGGGACGGCGGGACTCTACGAGCAGTACTTC. The whole variable domain, filled in from reference TRBV5-1 and TRBJ2-7, reads KAGVTQTPRYLIKTRGQQVTLSCSPISGHRSVSWYQQTPGQGLQFLFEYFSETQRNKGNFPGRFSGRQFSNSRSEMNVSTLELGDSALYLCASSQGTAGLYEQYFGPGTRLTVT.

This chain connects TRBV18 to TRBJ2-7, with 7 bases aligning to TRBD1. V shed 0 bases, J shed 3 bases, and the junction held 5 bases outside the gene matches. CDR1 and CDR2 from the germline V gene are KGHSH and LQKENI. The CDR3 runs to 15 residues. The chain's CDR3 is CASSPPGDRDYEQYF. For the CDR3, the DNA is TGTGCCAGCTCACCACCTGGTGACAGGGACTACGAGCAGTACTTC.

V usage is TRBV4-1 and J usage is TRBJ2-1; D ambiguous. This CDR3 spans 14 amino acids. Trimming shortened V by 0 bases and J by 9 bases, and 12 bases separated the two germline ends. Germline V gene lookup returns CDR1 MGHRA and CDR2 YSYEKL. CDR3: CASSQDVNSIEQFF. The DNA of the CDR3 is TGCGCCAGCAGCCAAGACGTAAATAGCATTGAGCAGTTCTTC.

In its sample, this clone was seen a few times. The gene calls are TRBV19 and TRBJ1-5; TRBD1 matches 12 bases. V trimming: 3 bases; J trimming: 4 bases; junction bases outside the gene matches: 7. This CDR3 is built from 17 residues. Germline lookup yields CDR1 LNHDA and CDR2 SQIVND (reference sequence). The CDR3, as DNA: TGTGCCAGTAGTATCCCCCGGGACAGGGGGCAGAATCAGCCCCAGCATTTT. It encodes CASSIPRDRGQNQPQHF.

The chain is built from TRBV5-4 and TRBJ2-1; 7 positions match TRBD2. The CDR3 loop spans 18 amino acids. From germline, CDR1 is SGHNT and CDR2 YYREEE (reference sequence). Trimming took 6 bases from V and 4 from J; bases not matched to a gene: 19. The CDR3 loop reads CASTALGSRTRLYNEQFF. DNA for the CDR3: TGTGCCAGCACCGCTTTAGGTTCCCGGACTAGACTATACAATGAGCAGTTCTTC.

This rearrangement joins TRBV7-9 to TRBJ2-1; possibly TRBD2 for D (6 bases). CDR1 SEHNR and CDR2 FQNEAQ come from the germline V gene (reference sequence). The V end was cut by 9 bases, the J end by 10 bases, with 13 bases between. The CDR3 extends over 11 amino acids. CDR3 loop: CASKLAREQFF. In DNA, the CDR3 is TGTGCCAGTAAACTAGCACGGGAGCAGTTCTTC.

This clone was detected a few times. J is TRBJ2-1 and V is TRBV7-8; 12 positions match TRBD2. The ends lost 4 bases at V and 6 bases at J; junction bases unmatched: 4. The length of the CDR3 is 15 residues. The germline V gene has CDR1 SGHVS and CDR2 FQNEAQ. CDR3 coding DNA: TGTGCCAGCAGCTCCAGACTAGCGGGAGTCAATGAGCAGTTCTTC. It is translated as CASSSRLAGVNEQFF.

This chain joins TRBV18 and TRBJ2-5; 7 nucleotides agree with TRBD1. Trimming removed 3 bases from V and 4 bases from J; junction bases left unmatched: 5. Germline values: CDR1 KGHSH, CDR2 LQKENI. The CDR3 extends over 14 amino acids. The CDR3 spells CASSPTDRRETQYF. The CDR3 nucleotides read TGTGCCAGCTCACCGACGGACAGGCGAGAGACCCAGTACTTC.

The rearrangement joins TRBV29-1 to TRBJ1-1; tentatively, D is TRBD1 (6 bases). CDR1 is SQVTM, CDR2 ANQGSEA, per germline. The V end lost 0 bases, the J end lost 7 bases, and 12 bases lay between the germline ends. This CDR3 contains 13 residues. In nucleotides, the CDR3 is TGCAGCGTTGAAGATCGACGGGGACATGAAGCTTTCTTT. Its translation: CSVEDRRGHEAFF.

The chain has TRBV30 and TRBJ2-3; D is perhaps TRBD1 (6 bases). The CDR3 runs 12 residues. With 1 base removed from V and 9 bases from J, the gap between germline ends came to 11 bases. Germline lookup yields CDR1 GTSNPN and CDR2 SVGIG (reference sequence). The CDR3 DNA sequence: TGTGCCTGGAGTGCCACTAGGGGGACGCAGTATTTT. Protein sequence: CAWSATRGTQYF.

The chain carries TRBV6-5 and TRBJ1-1; weak D call: TRBD1 (5 bases). V was cut by 6 bases and J by 3 bases, with 14 bases left in between. Germline values: CDR1 MNHEY, CDR2 SVGAGI. The CDR3 loop spans 14 amino acids. Here the CDR3 reads CASRISGFHTEAFF. The CDR3 nucleotides read TGTGCCAGCAGGATCTCAGGGTTCCACACTGAAGCTTTCTTT.

DNA for the CDR3: TGTGCCTCCCAGACAGGGGGGAATTCACCCCTCCACTTT. Residues: CASQTGGNSPLHF. The chain recombines TRBV30 with TRBJ1-6; 9 bases agree with TRBD1. Germline values: CDR1 GTSNPN, CDR2 SVGIG (reference sequence). CDR3 size: 13 residues. Trimming cost V 7 bases and J 7 bases; bases outside gene matches: 5.

This chain links TRBV7-2 with TRBJ2-3; 10 nucleotides align to TRBD2. Germline loops: CDR1 SGHTA, CDR2 FQGNSA. The CDR3 covers 15 residues. V dropped 6 bases and J dropped 3; count of bases not matched to a gene: 6. CDR3 region: CASSSSGRRTDTQYF. The DNA for the CDR3 is TGTGCCAGCAGTTCTAGCGGGAGACGAACAGATACGCAGTATTTT.

The chain uses TRBV29-1 and TRBJ2-3, with 10 bases identical to TRBD2. V lost 7 bases, J lost 3 bases, and 4 bases stayed unmatched. This CDR3 region has 13 residues. The germline CDR1 and CDR2 sequences are SQVTM and ANQGSEA. CDR3 nucleotides: TGCAGCGCCCTAGCGGGGGCGACAGATACGCAGTATTTT. Protein: CSALAGATDTQYF.

This clone was detected only once. The chain couples TRBV4-3 to TRBJ1-3, with D maybe TRBD1 (5 bases). This CDR3 contains 17 residues. Trimming cost V 1 base and J 0 bases, with 13 bases left between them. Per germline, CDR1 LGHNA and CDR2 YSLEER. CDR3 coding DNA: TGCGCCAGCAGCCAAGCTCCTCAGGGAAACTCTGGAAACACCATATATTTT. Protein product: CASSQAPQGNSGNTIYF.

The sample holds a few counts of this clone. The chain links TRBV27 to TRBJ2-1; 13 bases line up with TRBD2. CDR3 length: 19 amino acids. Germline CDR1 MNHEY, CDR2 SMNVEV (reference sequence). The V and J ends lost 5 bases and 1 base, in that order; junction bases with no gene match: 11. The CDR3 spells CASSPAGLAGLSSYNEQFF. Written as DNA, the CDR3 is TGTGCCAGCAGTCCCGCGGGACTAGCGGGACTTTCGTCCTACAATGAGCAGTTCTTC.

This clone came up a few times. In nucleotides, the CDR3 is TGTGCCATCAGTGAGTCGGACAGGTCCGGCGAGCAGTACGTC. It yields the protein CAISESDRSGEQYV. This chain connects TRBV10-3 to TRBJ2-7; 7 bases are shared with TRBD1. Germline CDR1 reads ENHRY; CDR2 reads SYGVKD. J gave up 6 bases and V 0 bases, and 5 bases lay outside the gene matches. The CDR3 spans 14 residues.

The chain has TRBV5-1 and TRBJ2-3, with TRBD1 matching 10 bases. V lost 1 base to trimming and J lost 3 bases; unmatched junction nucleotides: 2. The CDR3 loop spans 15 amino acids. Germline V gene lookup returns CDR1 SGHRS and CDR2 YFSETQ. The CDR3 coding sequence is TGCGCCAGCAGCTTGTTGGGACAGGGGACAGATACGCAGTATTTT. It translates to CASSLLGQGTDTQYF.

V is TRBV5-5 and J is TRBJ2-5; 7 nucleotides line up with TRBD1. Germline V gene sequence: CDR1 SGHKS, CDR2 YYEKEE (reference sequence). With V trimmed by 1 base and J by 4 bases, 4 bases remained unmatched. The CDR3 loop spans 14 amino acids. The CDR3 region is CASSLNRGGETQYF. CDR3 sequence (DNA): TGTGCCAGCAGCTTGAACAGGGGCGGAGAGACCCAGTACTTC.

The chain combines TRBV5-6 with TRBJ2-3, with D possibly TRBD2 on 5 matching bases. Trimming left V 3 bases short and J 1 base short, with 12 bases between. Germline CDR1 is SGHDT and CDR2 is YYEEEE. The CDR3 consists of 15 residues. CDR3 bases: TGTGCCAGCAGCTCGACTAAGTCGGGCACAGATACGCAGTATTTT. It specifies CASSSTKSGTDTQYF.

V usage is TRBV6-6 and J usage is TRBJ1-5; a weak D match, TRBD1 (6 bases). Germline assignment: CDR1 MNHNY and CDR2 SVGAGI (reference sequence). The CDR3 loop spans 14 amino acids. V was trimmed by 7 bases and J by 0 bases, leaving 10 bases between them. In DNA, the CDR3 is TGTGCCAGCATTGACAGGCATAGCAATCAGCCCCAGCATTTT. Protein sequence: CASIDRHSNQPQHF.

This clone has only one observation. V and J are TRBV11-3 and TRBJ1-1; 10 positions match TRBD1. From germline, CDR1 is SGHNT and CDR2 YENEEA. Germline trimming cut 1 base from V and 6 bases from J; bases unmatched to any gene: 5. The length of the CDR3 is 15 residues. CDR3 DNA: TGTGCCAGCAGCTTAGGGGGGACAGGGGTATCTGAAGCTTTCTTT. It encodes CASSLGGTGVSEAFF.

Remarks on this clone: The junction departs from germline at one end; a sequencing error may be responsible. The rearrangement links TRBV7-7 to TRBJ2-2, with TRBD2 matching over 11 bases. Germline V gene data show CDR1 as SSHAT and CDR2 as FNYEAQ (reference sequence). CDR3 size: 14 residues. The CDR3 region is CASSLAGGPGELFF. For the CDR3, the DNA is TGTGCTAGCAGCTTAGCGGGGGGGCCCGGGGAGCTGTTTTTT.

V is TRBV5-1 and J is TRBJ1-4; possible D gene TRBD1, 6 bases. V lost 0 bases and J 8 bases, leaving 14 bases between the germline ends. This CDR3 has 15 residues. Germline CDR1 and CDR2: SGHRS and YFSETQ. CDR3 region: CASSLALRGGEKLFF. The DNA of the CDR3 is TGCGCCAGCAGCTTGGCCCTCAGGGGTGGAGAAAAACTGTTTTTT.

This clone is a singleton in its sample. The CDR3 loop is CAWIERGVTDTQYF. For the CDR3, the DNA is TGTGCCTGGATCGAGCGGGGGGTCACAGATACGCAGTATTTT. The genes are TRBV30 and TRBJ2-3, with TRBD2 matching over 9 bases. J gave up 2 bases and V 4 bases, and 4 bases lay outside the gene matches. The CDR3 runs to 14 residues. In germline, CDR1 is GTSNPN, CDR2 SVGIG (reference sequence).

About this clone itself: Relative to the germline gene, one junction end is altered; a read error may explain this. The same CDR3 can be traced to other DNA sequences in this sample. The rearrangement joins TRBV4-2 to TRBJ1-2, with 7 nucleotides matching TRBD1. The germline V gene encodes CDR1 LGHNA and CDR2 YNFKEQ. The CDR3 is 16 amino acids. The CDR3 bases are TGTGCCAGTAGCCGCGGGACAGCCCTTCTACCCTATGGCTACACCTTC. It codes for CASSRGTALLPYGYTF.